Listed below are T cell receptor beta chains from one sample, sequenced in a study of OX40 agonist ivuxolimab in advanced cancers. TCRdb keeps only in-frame clones here, not all; method: immunoSEQ multiplex PCR. Of roughly 35,000 clones detected, more than 65% appear once; the ten largest clones hold 8.5% to 14%. This material consisted of CD4+ or CD8+ T cells sorted from blood, taken in a trial of the OX40 agonist ivuxolimab. The receptors were sampled from an adult with an advanced solid tumor such as melanoma, head and neck, liver or kidney cancer. Both conserved end residues are part of each CDR3. D genes are given only for firm matches. Not every row has a clone size; where given, it reads once, few, many or a size class.

- | TRBJ1-2 | TRBV28 | - | CASSFERRRVYGYTF | TGTGCCAGCAGTTTCGAACGCAGGAGGGTCTATGGCTACACCTTC
TRBD1 | TRBJ1-1 | TRBV13 | - | CASTTQKGQGITEAFF | TGTGCCAGCACCACACAGAAAGGACAGGGAATCACTGAAGCTTTCTTT
- | TRBJ1-1 | TRBV28 | - | CASSKGPKNTEAFF | TGTGCCAGCAGCAAGGGACCGAAGAACACTGAAGCTTTCTTT
TRBD1 | TRBJ2-1 | TRBV12-5 | - | CASGPSDRGPRNEQFF | TGTGCTAGTGGTCCCTCCGACAGGGGCCCTCGGAATGAGCAGTTCTTC
- | TRBJ1-2 | TRBV7-2 | few | CASSKPGPILYGYTF | TGTGCCAGCAGCAAGCCGGGCCCAATTCTCTATGGCTACACCTTC
TRBD1 | TRBJ1-5 | TRBV6-1 | - | CASSVRQGLNQPQHF | TGTGCCAGCAGTGTCAGACAGGGCCTCAATCAGCCCCAGCATTTT
TRBD2 | TRBJ2-3 | TRBV9 | few | CASREDSGEITDTQYF | TGTGCCAGCAGGGAAGATAGCGGGGAAATCACAGATACGCAGTATTTT
- | TRBJ2-7 | TRBV5-1 | - | CASSLSPATYEQYF | TGCGCCAGCAGCTTATCCCCAGCCACCTACGAGCAGTACTTC
TRBD1 | TRBJ1-2 | TRBV30 | - | CAWSVYLTGFQSNYGYTF | TGTGCCTGGAGTGTATACCTGACAGGGTTCCAATCCAACTATGGCTACACCTTC
- | TRBJ1-2 | TRBV7-3 | few | CASSLKGSYTF | TGTGCCAGCAGCTTAAAGGGATCCTACACCTTC
- | TRBJ2-7 | TRBV19 | - | CASKRTGTASSYEQYF | TGTGCCAGTAAGAGGACCGGGACGGCAAGCTCCTACGAGCAGTACTTC
- | TRBJ2-2 | TRBV7-2 | few | CASSLVDGELFF | TGTGCCAGCAGCTTAGTGGACGGGGAGCTGTTTTTT
- | TRBJ2-2 | TRBV10-1 | - | CASSGGNTGELFF | TGCGCCAGCAGCGGGGGTAACACCGGGGAGCTGTTTTTT
- | TRBJ2-7 | TRBV21-1 | - | CASSKNRYEQYF | TGTGCCAGCAGTAAGAATCGCTACGAGCAGTACTTC
TRBD2 | TRBJ2-5 | TRBV10-2 | once | CASRASGGPQAQYF | TGCGCCAGCAGGGCTAGCGGGGGGCCCCAGGCCCAGTACTTC
TRBD1 | TRBJ1-1 | TRBV7-3 | once | CASSLTGGTEAFF | TGTGCCAGCAGCCTAACAGGGGGCACTGAAGCTTTCTTT
- | TRBJ1-3 | TRBV9 | few | CASSGGGRFLSGNTIYF | TGTGCCAGCAGCGGGGGGGGCAGATTTTTATCTGGAAACACCATATATTTT
- | TRBJ1-4 | TRBV18 | - | CASSPGEGEKLFF | TGTGCCAGCTCACCAGGGGAGGGTGAAAAACTGTTTTTT
TRBD1 | TRBJ1-1 | TRBV30 | - | CAWSVISQGAEAFF | TGTGCCTGGAGTGTAATCTCCCAGGGGGCGGAAGCTTTCTTT
- | TRBJ1-5 | TRBV7-9 | - | CASSLGLGQPQHF | TGTGCCAGCAGCTTAGGGTTGGGTCAGCCCCAGCATTTT
- | TRBJ2-3 | TRBV11-1 | - | CASSSSLRTQYF | TGTGCCAGCAGCTCAAGCCTTCGTACGCAGTATTTT
- | TRBJ2-7 | TRBV11-1 | - | CASSPRVHHSYEQYF | TGTGCCAGCAGCCCCAGGGTTCATCACTCCTACGAGCAGTACTTC
TRBD2 | TRBJ2-7 | TRBV7-2 | - | CASSFPGGRGSSYEQYF | TGTGCCAGCAGCTTCCCGGGGGGACGGGGTAGCTCCTACGAGCAGTACTTC
- | TRBJ2-1 | TRBV4-1 | - | CASSQDGDNEQFF | TGCGCCAGCAGCCAGGACGGGGATAATGAGCAGTTCTTC
TRBD1 | TRBJ1-6 | TRBV6-5 | once | CASSQGQGVSPLHF | TGTGCCAGCAGCCAGGGACAGGGAGTCTCACCCCTCCACTTT
- | TRBJ2-7 | TRBV30 | once | CAWFIPGQPSYEQYF | TGTGCCTGGTTTATACCGGGACAACCCTCCTACGAGCAGTACTTC
TRBD2 | TRBJ2-1 | TRBV5-1 | - | CASSWAKLAGGYNEQFF | TGCGCCAGCAGCTGGGCCAAGCTAGCGGGGGGCTACAATGAGCAGTTCTTC
TRBD2 | TRBJ2-5 | TRBV5-1 | - | CASSFSGGASETQYF | TGCGCCAGCAGCTTTAGCGGGGGGGCGTCAGAGACCCAGTACTTC
- | TRBJ2-1 | TRBV30 | - | CAWNLYNEQFF | TGTGCCTGGAACCTCTACAATGAGCAGTTCTTC
- | TRBJ1-2 | TRBV14 | few | CASSQDGGARGGYTF | TGTGCCAGCAGCCAGGATGGAGGGGCGCGGGGTGGCTACACCTTC
- | TRBJ1-1 | TRBV27 | - | CASSSPPMNTEAFF | TGTGCCAGCAGTTCCCCGCCTATGAACACTGAAGCTTTCTTT
- | TRBJ2-1 | TRBV6-5 | - | CASSFGWNEQFF | TGTGCCAGCAGTTTCGGGTGGAATGAGCAGTTCTTC
- | TRBJ1-2 | TRBV29-1 | - | CSVEVRGANYGYTF | TGCAGCGTTGAGGTCCGGGGAGCTAACTATGGCTACACCTTC
TRBD1 | TRBJ2-7 | TRBV18 | - | CASSPGQGAWEQYF | TGTGCCAGCTCACCGGGACAGGGGGCCTGGGAGCAGTACTTC
- | TRBJ1-6 | TRBV19 | - | CASSSTWGSPYNSPLHF | TGTGCCAGTAGTTCTACGTGGGGTAGCCCCTATAATTCACCCCTCCACTTT
- | TRBJ1-2 | TRBV2 | - | CASSDLFGGYYGYTF | TGTGCCAGCAGTGACCTATTTGGGGGTTATTATGGCTACACCTTC
- | TRBJ2-7 | TRBV10-3 | - | CAIGGGRELYEQYF | TGTGCCATCGGAGGTGGCAGGGAACTCTACGAGCAGTACTTC
- | TRBJ2-7 | TRBV29-1 | once | CSVEGGTGKLYEQYF | TGCAGCGTTGAAGGCGGGACGGGAAAATTGTACGAGCAGTACTTC
- | TRBJ1-2 | TRBV18 | - | CASSPPENYGYTF | TGTGCCAGCTCACCACCGGAAAACTATGGCTACACCTTC
TRBD1 | TRBJ2-7 | TRBV27 | - | CASRWTGGGYEQYF | TGTGCCAGCAGGTGGACAGGAGGCGGCTACGAGCAGTACTTC
- | TRBJ1-3 | TRBV30 | few | CAWSVQPGAGNTIYF | TGTGCCTGGAGTGTACAACCAGGGGCAGGAAACACCATATATTTT
- | TRBJ2-3 | TRBV7-9 | once | CASSLDGASTDTQYF | TGTGCCAGCAGCTTAGATGGGGCCTCAACAGATACGCAGTATTTT
- | TRBJ1-1 | TRBV12-5 | few | CASVRGVDPRAFF | TGTGCTAGTGTCAGGGGTGTAGATCCCCGAGCTTTCTTT
- | TRBJ2-1 | TRBV30 | once | CAWGGPPSSYNEQFF | TGTGCCTGGGGGGGACCGCCGAGCTCCTACAATGAGCAGTTCTTC
- | TRBJ2-7 | TRBV6-6 | - | CASSYSGRYSYEQYF | TGTGCCAGCAGTTACTCGGGCAGATATTCCTACGAGCAGTACTTC
- | TRBJ1-5 | TRBV28 | - | CASKWQGKNQPQHF | TGTGCCAGCAAATGGCAGGGAAAGAATCAGCCCCAGCATTTT
- | TRBJ2-3 | TRBV9 | - | CASSVGALTDTQYF | TGTGCCAGCAGCGTAGGGGCGCTCACAGATACGCAGTATTTT
TRBD1 | TRBJ2-4 | TRBV4-1 | - | CASSQEGRTGVTKNIQYF | TGCGCCAGCAGCCAAGAAGGCCGAACAGGGGTAACCAAAAACATTCAGTACTTC
- | TRBJ2-2 | TRBV4-1 | - | CASSSTGALNTGELFF | TGCGCCAGCAGTTCGACAGGCGCCCTGAACACCGGGGAGCTGTTTTTT
TRBD2 | TRBJ2-5 | TRBV7-9 | - | CASSSGLAGGPRETQYF | TGTGCCAGCAGCTCGGGGCTAGCGGGGGGGCCCCGAGAGACCCAGTACTTC
TRBD2 | TRBJ2-1 | TRBV4-1 | - | CASSQDGTSGYNEQFF | TGCGCCAGCAGCCAGGACGGGACTAGCGGATACAATGAGCAGTTCTTC
- | TRBJ1-2 | TRBV4-2 | - | CASSQDQGIFGGYTF | TGTGCCAGCAGCCAAGATCAGGGAATTTTCGGGGGCTACACCTTC